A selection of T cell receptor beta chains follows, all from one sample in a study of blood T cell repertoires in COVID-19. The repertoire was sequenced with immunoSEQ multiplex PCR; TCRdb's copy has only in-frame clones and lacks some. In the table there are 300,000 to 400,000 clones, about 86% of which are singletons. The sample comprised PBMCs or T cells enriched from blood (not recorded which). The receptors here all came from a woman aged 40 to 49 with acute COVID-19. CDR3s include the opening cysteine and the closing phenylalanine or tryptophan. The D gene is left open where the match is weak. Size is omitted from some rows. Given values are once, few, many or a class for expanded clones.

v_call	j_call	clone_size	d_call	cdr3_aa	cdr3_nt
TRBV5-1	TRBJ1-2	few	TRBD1	CASSLDRVGYGYTF	TGCGCCAGCAGCCTGGACAGGGTAGGCTATGGCTACACCTTC
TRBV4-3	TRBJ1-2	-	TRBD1	CASSQAQGNGYTF	TGCGCCAGCAGCCAGGCACAGGGGAATGGCTACACCTTC
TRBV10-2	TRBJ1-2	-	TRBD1	CASSESTGGSYGYTF	TGCGCCAGCAGTGAGTCTACAGGGGGGTCCTATGGCTACACCTTC
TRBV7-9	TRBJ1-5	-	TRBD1	CASSQGQGAIFSQPQHF	TGTGCCAGCAGCCAAGGACAGGGGGCGATTTTTAGTCAGCCCCAGCATTTT
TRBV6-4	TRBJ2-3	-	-	CASSGLSRGTDTQYF	TGTGCCAGCAGTGGGCTAAGTCGGGGCACAGATACGCAGTATTTT
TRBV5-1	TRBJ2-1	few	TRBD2	CASSLRTSGSREQFF	TGCGCCAGCAGCTTGAGGACTAGCGGGTCTAGGGAGCAGTTCTTC
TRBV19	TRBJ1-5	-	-	CAGAPGKGQPQHF	TGTGCCGGTGCCCCGGGGAAGGGACAGCCCCAGCATTTT
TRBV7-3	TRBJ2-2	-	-	CASSLDGSGTGELFF	TGTGCCAGCAGCTTAGACGGGAGTGGCACCGGGGAGCTGTTTTTT
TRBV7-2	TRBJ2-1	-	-	CASSLAQVTYEQFF	TGTGCCAGCAGCTTAGCGCAGGTGACATATGAGCAGTTCTTC
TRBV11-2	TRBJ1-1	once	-	CASSFQTMNTEAFF	TGTGCCAGCAGCTTCCAGACTATGAACACTGAAGCTTTCTTT
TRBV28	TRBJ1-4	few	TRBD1	CASRLGTANEKLFF	TGTGCCAGCAGGCTCGGGACAGCTAATGAAAAACTGTTTTTT
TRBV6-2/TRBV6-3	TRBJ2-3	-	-	CASSYDYPYTDTQYF	TGTGCCAGCAGTTACGACTACCCTTACACAGATACGCAGTATTTT
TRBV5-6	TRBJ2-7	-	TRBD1	CASSPRQGYEQYF	TGTGCCAGCAGCCCGAGACAGGGCTACGAGCAGTACTTC
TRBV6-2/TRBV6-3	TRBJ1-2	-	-	CASSVQGFYGYTF	TGTGCCAGCAGTGTCCAGGGTTTCTATGGCTACACCTTC
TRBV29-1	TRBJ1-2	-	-	CSVSGQSPITNYGYTF	TGCAGCGTCTCAGGACAGAGCCCGATAACTAACTATGGCTACACCTTC
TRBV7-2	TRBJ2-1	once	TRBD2	CASSSRTGLAIEQFF	TGTGCCAGCAGCTCCCGGACGGGACTAGCCATTGAGCAGTTCTTC
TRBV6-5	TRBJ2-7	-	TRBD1	CASSNRGSYEQYF	TGTGCCAGCAGTAACAGGGGCTCTTACGAGCAGTACTTC
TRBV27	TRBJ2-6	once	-	CASSLSQRVGANVLTF	TGTGCCAGCAGTCTCTCGCAGCGTGTTGGGGCCAACGTCCTGACTTTC
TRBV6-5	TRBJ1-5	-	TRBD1	CASSRTGIGNQPQHF	TGTGCCAGCAGTCGGACAGGGATCGGCAATCAGCCCCAGCATTTT
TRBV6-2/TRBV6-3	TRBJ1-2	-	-	CASSGGLLRGYTF	TGTGCCAGCAGTGGAGGGTTGCTGCGTGGCTACACCTTC
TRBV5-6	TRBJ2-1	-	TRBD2	CASSRGLAGGNSYNEQFF	TGTGCCAGCAGCCGGGGACTAGCGGGAGGGAACTCCTACAATGAGCAGTTCTTC
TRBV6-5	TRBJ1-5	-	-	CASSYTTGASQPQHF	TGTGCCAGCAGTTACACCACAGGAGCATCTCAGCCCCAGCATTTT
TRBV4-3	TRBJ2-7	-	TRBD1	CASSQGYRGLYEQYF	TGCGCCAGCAGCCAGGGGTACAGGGGGCTCTACGAGCAGTACTTC
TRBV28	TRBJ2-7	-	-	CASSQRGTVEQYF	TGTGCCAGCAGCCAAAGGGGGACGGTCGAGCAGTACTTC
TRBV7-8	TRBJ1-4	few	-	CASSFDSGHEKLFF	TGTGCCAGCAGCTTCGACAGTGGGCATGAAAAACTGTTTTTT
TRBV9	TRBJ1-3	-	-	CASSVDDRPSGNTIYF	TGTGCCAGCAGCGTAGACGACAGGCCCTCTGGAAACACCATATATTTT
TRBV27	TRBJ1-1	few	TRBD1	CASSLKGAATEAFF	TGTGCCAGCAGTTTGAAGGGGGCGGCCACTGAAGCTTTCTTT
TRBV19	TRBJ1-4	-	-	CASVTTNEKLFF	TGTGCCAGTGTTACAACTAATGAAAAACTGTTTTTT
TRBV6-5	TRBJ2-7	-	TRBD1	CASSTGQGTYEQYF	TGTGCCAGCAGCACGGGACAGGGGACCTACGAGCAGTACTTC
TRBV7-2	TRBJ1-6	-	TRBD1	CASRGAGGSSYNSPLHF	TGTGCCTCCAGGGGAGCAGGGGGGAGCTCCTATAATTCACCCCTCCACTTT
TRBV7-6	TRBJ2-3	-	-	CASSLRRSGTDTQYF	TGTGCCAGCAGCTTGAGGCGTTCGGGCACAGATACGCAGTATTTT
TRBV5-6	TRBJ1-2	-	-	CASSLGQSANYGYTF	TGTGCCAGCAGCTTGGGACAGTCGGCTAACTATGGCTACACCTTC
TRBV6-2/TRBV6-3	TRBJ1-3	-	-	CASSYYGQLGNTIYF	TGTGCCAGCAGTTACTACGGACAGCTTGGAAACACCATATATTTT
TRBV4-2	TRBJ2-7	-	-	CASSQEEWQGEYEQYF	TGTGCCAGCAGCCAAGAGGAGTGGCAGGGTGAGTACGAGCAGTACTTC
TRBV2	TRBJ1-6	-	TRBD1	CASSLGTGAESLHF	TGTGCCAGCAGCCTAGGGACAGGTGCAGAGTCCCTCCACTTT
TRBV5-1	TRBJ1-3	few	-	CASSLAGSGNTIYF	TGCGCCAGCAGCTTGGCAGGGTCTGGAAACACCATATATTTT
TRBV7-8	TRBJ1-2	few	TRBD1	CASSSGTAPRGNYGYTF	TGTGCCAGCAGCTCCGGGACAGCGCCCCGCGGGAATTATGGCTACACCTTC
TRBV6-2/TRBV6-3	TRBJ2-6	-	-	CASSYPNGANVLTF	TGTGCCAGCAGTTACCCCAATGGGGCCAACGTCCTGACTTTC
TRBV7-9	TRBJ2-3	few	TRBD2	CASSLAGRAIDTQYF	TGTGCCAGCAGCTTAGCCGGGAGGGCCATAGATACGCAGTATTTT
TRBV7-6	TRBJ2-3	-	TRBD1	CASSLASRGLRDTQYF	TGTGCCAGCAGCTTAGCCAGCAGGGGGCTACGAGATACGCAGTATTTT
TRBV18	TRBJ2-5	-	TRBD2	CASSPPGTSLETQYF	TGTGCCAGCTCACCACCGGGGACTAGCCTAGAGACCCAGTACTTC
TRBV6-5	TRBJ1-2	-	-	CASSYSQAQNYGYTF	TGTGCCAGCAGTTACAGCCAGGCCCAAAACTATGGCTACACCTTC
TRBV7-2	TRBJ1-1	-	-	CASSLDRWRNTEAFF	TGTGCCAGCAGCTTAGATAGGTGGAGGAACACTGAAGCTTTCTTT
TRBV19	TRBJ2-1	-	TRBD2	CASSISGTRGEQFF	TGTGCCAGTAGTATTTCCGGGACTAGAGGCGAGCAGTTCTTC
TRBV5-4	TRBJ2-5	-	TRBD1	CASSLTGVPKETQYF	TGTGCCAGCAGCTTAACAGGGGTGCCAAAGGAGACCCAGTACTTC
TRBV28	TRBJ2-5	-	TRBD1	CASGRTGAYQETQYF	TGTGCCAGCGGGAGGACAGGGGCGTACCAAGAGACCCAGTACTTC
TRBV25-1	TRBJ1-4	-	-	CASSELGSGQNEKLFF	TGTGCCAGCAGTGAACTGGGATCGGGACAAAATGAAAAACTGTTTTTT
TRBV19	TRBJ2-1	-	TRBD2	CASNPTSGRVYEQFF	TGTGCCAGTAACCCGACTAGCGGGAGGGTCTATGAGCAGTTCTTC
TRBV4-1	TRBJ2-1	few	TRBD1	CASSQARFGQGLGDEQFF	TGCGCCAGCAGCCAAGCCAGATTTGGACAGGGATTAGGAGATGAGCAGTTCTTC
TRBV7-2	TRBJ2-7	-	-	CASSSPQREQYF	TGTGCCAGCAGCTCCCCCCAGAGGGAGCAGTACTTC
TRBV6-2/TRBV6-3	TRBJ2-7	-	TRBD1	CASSYHLRGRADEQYF	TGTGCCAGCAGTTATCACCTCAGGGGGCGAGCAGACGAGCAGTACTTC
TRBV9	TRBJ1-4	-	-	CASSPQSTPNEKLFF	TGTGCCAGCAGCCCTCAATCAACTCCTAATGAAAAACTGTTTTTT